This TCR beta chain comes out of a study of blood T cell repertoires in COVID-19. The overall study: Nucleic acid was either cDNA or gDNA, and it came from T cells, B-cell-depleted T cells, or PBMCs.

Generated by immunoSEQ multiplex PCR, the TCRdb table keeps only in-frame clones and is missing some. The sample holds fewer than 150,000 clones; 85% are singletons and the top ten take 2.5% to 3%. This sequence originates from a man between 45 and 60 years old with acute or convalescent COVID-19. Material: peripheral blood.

The chain's CDR3 is CASNGAKTNYGYTF. For the CDR3, the DNA is TGTGCCAGCAACGGAGCGAAAACTAACTATGGCTACACCTTC. The chain couples TRBV6-5 to TRBJ1-2; unclear D gene. Germline values: CDR1 MNHEY, CDR2 SVGAGI. V lost 7 bases, J lost 0 bases, and 12 bases lay in between. CDR3 length: 14 residues.